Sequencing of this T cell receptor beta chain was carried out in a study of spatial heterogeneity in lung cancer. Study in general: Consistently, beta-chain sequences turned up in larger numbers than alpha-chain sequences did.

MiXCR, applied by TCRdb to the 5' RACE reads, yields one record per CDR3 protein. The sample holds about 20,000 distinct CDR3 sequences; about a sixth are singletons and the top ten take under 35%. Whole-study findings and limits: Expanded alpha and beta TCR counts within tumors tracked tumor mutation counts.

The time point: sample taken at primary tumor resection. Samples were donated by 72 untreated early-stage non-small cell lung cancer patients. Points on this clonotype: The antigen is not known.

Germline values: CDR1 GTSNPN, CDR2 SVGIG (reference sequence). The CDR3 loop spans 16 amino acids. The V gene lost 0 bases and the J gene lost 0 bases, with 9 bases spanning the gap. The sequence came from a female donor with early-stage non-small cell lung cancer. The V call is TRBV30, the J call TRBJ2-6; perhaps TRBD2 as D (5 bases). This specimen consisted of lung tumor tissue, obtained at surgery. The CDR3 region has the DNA TGTGCCTGGAGTGTACGGGGTCCCTCTGGGGCCAACGTCCTGACTTTC. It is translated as CAWSVRGPSGANVLTF.